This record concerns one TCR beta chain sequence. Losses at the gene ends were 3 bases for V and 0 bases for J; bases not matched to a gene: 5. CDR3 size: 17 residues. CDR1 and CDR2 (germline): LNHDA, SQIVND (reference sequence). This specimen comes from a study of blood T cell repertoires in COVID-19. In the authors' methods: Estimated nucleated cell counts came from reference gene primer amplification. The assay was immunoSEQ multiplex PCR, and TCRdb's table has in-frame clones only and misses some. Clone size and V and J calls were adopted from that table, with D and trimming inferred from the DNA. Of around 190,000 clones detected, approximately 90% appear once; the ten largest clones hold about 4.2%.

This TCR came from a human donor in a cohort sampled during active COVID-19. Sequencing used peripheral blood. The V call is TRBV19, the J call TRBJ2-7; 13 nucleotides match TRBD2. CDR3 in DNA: TGTGCCAGTAGTATCCCGACTAGCGGGGGGACCTCCTACGAGCAGTACTTC. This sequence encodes CASSIPTSGGTSYEQYF.